This note documents a single TCR beta chain sequence. The sample originates from a study of blood T cell repertoires in COVID-19. Clones were sequenced by immunoSEQ multiplex PCR, and TCRdb holds only the in-frame ones, with some missing. The sample carries around 190,000 clones, 70% to 80% recorded once. The CDR3 loop spans 11 amino acids. Per the germline V gene, CDR1 is DFQATT and CDR2 is SNEGSKA (reference sequence). The specimen sequenced was peripheral blood. The receptor was isolated from a woman aged 45-65 years with acute or convalescent COVID-19. V gene TRBV20-1 combines with J gene TRBJ1-1; D perhaps matches TRBD1 (5 bases). The CDR3 sequence is CGRGSNTEAFF. The CDR3 nucleotides read TGCGGGAGGGGCAGTAACACTGAAGCTTTCTTT.